These 20 T cell receptor beta chains were sequenced from one sample in a study of T cell clones after liver transplantation. Using immunoSEQ multiplex PCR, the repertoire was profiled, and TCRdb retains in-frame clones only, with some absent. The profile shows approximately 6,100 clones, about 84% of them singletons. This specimen consisted of CD8+ T cells from blood, obtained before liver transplant. The receptors stem from a human donor who received a liver transplant.

The V call is TRBV2, the J call TRBJ2-2; 8 bases agree with TRBD2. The CDR3 covers 16 residues. Trimming removed 4 bases from V and 6 bases from J; junction bases left unmatched: 10. Germline V gene sequence: CDR1 SNHLY, CDR2 FYNNEI. For the CDR3, the DNA is TGTGCCAGCAGTGCACAGTTAGCGGGATGGGCCGGGGAGCTGTTTTTT. This encodes CASSAQLAGWAGELFF.

V and J are TRBV7-3 and TRBJ2-7, with D tentatively TRBD1 or TRBD2 (5 bases each). Germline CDR1 reads SGHTA; CDR2 reads FQGTGA. Trimming pared 6 bases from V and 7 bases from J, leaving 19 bases between. CDR3 length equals 14 residues. The CDR3 sequence is CASSSSVGDGEQYF. CDR3 in DNA: TGTGCCAGCAGTTCGTCGGTGGGGGATGGGGAGCAGTACTTC. Filled out from reference TRBV7-3 and TRBJ2-7, the complete variable domain reads GAGVSQTPSNKVTEKGKYVELRCDPISGHTALYWYRQSLGQGPEFLIYFQGTGAADDSGLPNDRFFAVRPEGSVSTLKIQRTERGDSAVYLCASSSSVGDGEQYFGPGTRLTVT.

In this sample, this clone turned up once. V is TRBV5-1 and J is TRBJ2-7, with a weak D call TRBD1 (5 bases). The V end was cut by 2 bases, the J end by 3 bases, with 12 bases between. Germline V gene lookup returns CDR1 SGHRS and CDR2 YFSETQ. The CDR3 runs to 14 residues. CDR3 sequence: CASSFSDSLYEQYF. The CDR3 DNA sequence: TGCGCCAGCAGCTTTAGTGACAGCCTCTACGAGCAGTACTTC.

By its share, this clone is medium-sized. The chain couples TRBV7-2 to TRBJ2-3; D may be TRBD1 or TRBD2 (5 bases each). V gave up 8 bases and J gave up 1 base, with 13 bases separating them. Germline CDR1 reads SGHTA; CDR2 reads FQGNSA. This CDR3 is built from 14 residues. CDR3 sequence: CASAPGPGTDTQYF. The CDR3 DNA sequence: TGTGCCAGCGCCCCGGGACCCGGCACAGATACGCAGTATTTT.

The CDR3 loop reads CASSASRSEKLMNTEAFF. The CDR3 DNA sequence: TGTGCCAGCAGCGCCTCAAGATCGGAAAAACTAATGAACACTGAAGCTTTCTTT. This rearrangement joins TRBV21-1 to TRBJ1-1. TRBV21-1 is reported as a pseudogene. The CDR3 covers 18 residues.

In its sample, this clone was seen once. The chain joins TRBV27 to TRBJ2-7; possibly TRBD1 or TRBD2 for D (5 bases each). Germline V gene sequence: CDR1 MNHEY, CDR2 SMNVEV (reference sequence). The V and J ends lost 4 bases and 2 bases respectively, with 21 bases between them. The CDR3 has 17 residues. The CDR3 loop is CASSSRAGAVVTYEQYF. DNA for the CDR3: TGTGCCAGCAGTTCCAGGGCTGGAGCGGTCGTGACCTACGAGCAGTACTTC.

This clone was seen only a few times. The V call is TRBV4-3, the J call TRBJ1-3, with no clear D. V was shortened by 5 bases and J by 0 bases, with 11 bases between the two germline ends. Per the germline V gene, CDR1 is LGHNA and CDR2 is YSLEER. CDR3 length equals 15 residues. CDR3: CASSWALNSGNTIYF. Here the CDR3 DNA reads TGCGCCAGCAGCTGGGCACTTAACTCTGGAAACACCATATATTTT.

This clone has only a few counts. The gene calls are TRBV4-3 and TRBJ2-1; D remains unclear. Trimming stripped 0 bases from V and 0 bases from J, with 6 bases between. The CDR3 has 15 residues. The germline V gene encodes CDR1 LGHNA and CDR2 YSLEER. CDR3 protein: CASSQEEISYNEQFF. CDR3 DNA sequence: TGCGCCAGCAGCCAAGAGGAGATCTCCTACAATGAGCAGTTCTTC.

Written as DNA, the CDR3 is TGTGCCAGCAGTTACTCAGGCATTCAGTACTTC. It translates to CASSYSGIQYF. The chain links TRBV6-6 to TRBJ2-4, with D unclear. The CDR3 sequence is 11 residues long. CDR1 MNHNY and CDR2 SVGAGI come from the germline V gene (reference sequence). Trimming took 0 bases from V and 9 from J, leaving 3 bases between them.

The chain employs TRBV9 and TRBJ2-1, with a possible D match to TRBD2 (6 bases). CDR3 length: 15 residues. CDR1 is SGDLS and CDR2 is YYNGEE in the germline V gene. The germline V and J ends were trimmed by 0 bases and 2 bases, with 9 bases remaining between them. The CDR3: CASSVGRGTYNEQFF. CDR3 nucleotide sequence: TGTGCCAGCAGCGTAGGGAGGGGCACCTACAATGAGCAGTTCTTC.

This clone was counted between two and nine times. The rearrangement links TRBV2 to TRBJ2-3; D is possibly TRBD1 (6 bases). Deletions cut 6 bases from V and 2 bases from J, with 9 bases between. The CDR3 is 13 residues long. The germline gives CDR1 SNHLY, CDR2 FYNNEI. The CDR3 region is CASRGDNTDTQYF. The CDR3 bases are TGTGCCAGCAGGGGGGACAACACAGATACGCAGTATTTT.

The chain is built from TRBV27 and TRBJ2-2; 10 bases align to TRBD1. The CDR3 extends over 16 amino acids. Germline V CDR1 and CDR2: MNHEY, SMNVEV (reference sequence). J gave up 2 bases and V 3 bases, and 3 bases lay outside the gene matches. Here the CDR3 reads CASSFGTGANTGELFF. In DNA form, the CDR3 reads TGTGCCAGCAGTTTTGGGACAGGGGCAAACACCGGGGAGCTGTTTTTT.

This rearrangement joins TRBV27 to TRBJ1-3; D gene ambiguous. The CDR3 is 14 residues long. V was pared by 6 bases and J by 1 base, with 10 bases between. Germline V lookup: CDR1 MNHEY, CDR2 SMNVEV (reference sequence). CDR3 coding DNA: TGTGCCAGCAGCCTGGACCCGTCTGGAAACACCATATATTTT. Translation gives CASSLDPSGNTIYF.

V is TRBV27 and J is TRBJ1-2; D is perhaps TRBD1 (6 bases). The V gene's germline CDR1 is MNHEY and CDR2 SMNVEV (reference sequence). The V gene lost 2 bases and the J gene lost 7 bases, with 17 bases spanning the gap. The CDR3 is 15 amino acids. CDR3 nucleotide sequence: TGTGCCAGCAGTTTAGGCGGGGGCGCGGTTGGTGGCTACACCTTC. It specifies CASSLGGGAVGGYTF.

The gene calls are TRBV4-1 and TRBJ2-5; D may match TRBD1 or TRBD2 (5 bases each). The germline V gene encodes CDR1 MGHRA and CDR2 YSYEKL. This CDR3 is 18 amino acids long. Trimming took off 0 bases at V and 0 bases at J, with 17 bases between the two ends. The CDR3 nucleotides read TGCGCCAGCAGCCAAGATCAGGGAGACACCCGGTACCAAGAGACCCAGTACTTC. Its protein is CASSQDQGDTRYQETQYF.

The gene calls are TRBV19 and TRBJ2-7, with 11 bases fitting TRBD1. Trimming took 4 bases from V and 2 from J; bases not matched to a gene: 4. Germline V gene data show CDR1 as LNHDA and CDR2 as SQIVND (reference sequence). The CDR3 runs to 15 residues. The CDR3 spells CASSNRDRGTYEQYF. In DNA, the CDR3 is TGTGCCAGTAGTAACCGGGACAGGGGGACCTACGAGCAGTACTTC.

The chain employs TRBV6-5 and TRBJ1-1; no clear D gene. V dropped 0 bases and J dropped 3 bases, with 5 bases sitting between them. The CDR3 is made up of 13 amino acids. In germline, CDR1 is MNHEY, CDR2 SVGAGI. CDR3 DNA: TGTGCCAGCAGTTACTCGACGCACACTGAAGCTTTCTTT. Its translation: CASSYSTHTEAFF.

The chain combines TRBV7-3 with TRBJ2-1, with D perhaps TRBD1 (6 bases). Trimming took 1 base from V and 1 from J, leaving 17 bases between them. CDR3 size: 18 residues. Germline-derived CDR1 and CDR2 are SGHTA and FQGTGA. The CDR3 DNA is TGTGCCAGCAGCTTAAAGGGGGACCTTCGCCTGTCCTACAATGAGCAGTTCTTC. Its protein is CASSLKGDLRLSYNEQFF.

V and J are TRBV5-4 and TRBJ2-5, with 8 positions matching TRBD2. The germline V gene encodes CDR1 SGHNT and CDR2 YYREEE (reference sequence). With V trimmed by 4 bases and J by 4 bases, 12 bases remained unmatched. The CDR3 loop spans 16 amino acids. The CDR3, as DNA: TGTGCCAGCAGCCTGTTAGGGGCGGGAGGCGGAGAGACCCAGTACTTC. This translates into CASSLLGAGGGETQYF.

The chain links TRBV7-9 to TRBJ2-1; a weak D match, TRBD2 (7 bases). The V gene's germline CDR1 is SEHNR and CDR2 FQNEAQ (reference sequence). This CDR3 spans 15 amino acids. Deletions cut 6 bases from V and 5 bases from J, with 17 bases between. In nucleotides, the CDR3 is TGTGCCAGCAGTACGGGGGGCGCCCCCGACAATGAGCAGTTCTTC. Amino acid sequence: CASSTGGAPDNEQFF. The whole variable domain, remainder taken from reference TRBV7-9 and TRBJ2-1, is DTGVSQNPRHKITKRGQNVTFRCDPISEHNRLYWYRQTLGQGPEFLTYFQNEAQLEKSRLLSDRFSAERPKGSFSTLEIQRTEQGDSAMYLCASSTGGAPDNEQFFGPGTRLTVL.